This T cell receptor beta chain was profiled in a study of CD8+CD57+ T cells in acquired aplastic anemia. For the study at large: The sorted CD4+ and CD8+ cells yielded an average roughly 3 ug of DNA. Study-wide results and caveats: The study found no significant CD8+ Simpson's diversity difference between patients and controls.

According to the study, genomic DNA was the template for TCR beta VDJ and CDR3 profiling. TCRdb reprocessed the reads via MiXCR and lists one record per CDR3 protein. The repertoire holds about 160,000 distinct CDR3 sequences, with 71% as singletons. The germline gives CDR1 SNHLY, CDR2 FYNNEI. This CDR3 contains 15 residues. V lost 6 bases and J lost 0, with 11 bases in between. Individuals selected for sequencing had exhibited CD8+CD57+ cell expansion on flow cytometry. Patient blood was sampled before any therapy had been received. As concerns this clonotype: Its antigen is undetermined.

V and J are TRBV2 and TRBJ2-2, with D tentatively TRBD1 or TRBD2 (5 bases each). Sequencing was done on a sample of sorted CD4+, CD8+, or CD8+CD57+ T cells (not recorded which) from PBMCs. This sequence originates from a human donor with aplastic anemia. CDR3 protein: CASSGTAANTGELFF. For the CDR3, the DNA is TGTGCCAGCAGCGGGACGGCCGCGAACACCGGGGAGCTGTTTTTT.